This T cell receptor beta chain was identified during a study of CD8+ T cells in alopecia areata. CDR3 length: 14 residues. With V trimmed by 3 bases and J by 4 bases, 1 base remained unmatched. Germline CDR1 reads ENHRY; CDR2 reads SYGVKD. In each case, RNA was isolated and then reverse transcribed into cDNA as the sequencing template. Clones were sequenced by immunoSEQ multiplex PCR, and TCRdb holds only the in-frame ones, with some missing. The table records 100,000 to 130,000 clones, about 50% of them present only once. Sample: NKG2D-low CD8+ T cells sorted from blood. This chain joins TRBV10-3 and TRBJ2-2; 8 bases are a match to TRBD1. The sequence was obtained from a human donor with alopecia areata. CDR3 sequence (DNA): TGTGCCATCAGTGAAACAGGGGGCACCGGGGAGCTGTTTTTT. Translated, it gives CAISETGGTGELFF.